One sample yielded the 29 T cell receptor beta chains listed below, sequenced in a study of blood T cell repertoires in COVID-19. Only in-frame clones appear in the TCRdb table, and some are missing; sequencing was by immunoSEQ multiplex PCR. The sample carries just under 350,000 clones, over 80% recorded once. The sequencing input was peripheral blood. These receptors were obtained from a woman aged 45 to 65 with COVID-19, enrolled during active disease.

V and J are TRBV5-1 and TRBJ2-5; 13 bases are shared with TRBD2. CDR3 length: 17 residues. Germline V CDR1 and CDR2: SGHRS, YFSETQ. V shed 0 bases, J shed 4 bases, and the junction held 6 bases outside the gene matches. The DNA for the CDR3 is TGCGCCAGCAGCTTGGCCAGGACTAGCGGGAGTGGAGAGACCCAGTACTTC. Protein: CASSLARTSGSGETQYF.

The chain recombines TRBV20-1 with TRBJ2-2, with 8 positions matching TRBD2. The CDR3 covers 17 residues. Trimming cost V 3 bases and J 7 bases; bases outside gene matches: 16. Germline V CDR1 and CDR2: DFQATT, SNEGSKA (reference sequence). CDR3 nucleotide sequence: TGCAGTGCTAGTAATGAGCGGGAGAGTGGGTGGGGCGGGGAGCTGTTTTTT. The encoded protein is CSASNERESGWGGELFF.

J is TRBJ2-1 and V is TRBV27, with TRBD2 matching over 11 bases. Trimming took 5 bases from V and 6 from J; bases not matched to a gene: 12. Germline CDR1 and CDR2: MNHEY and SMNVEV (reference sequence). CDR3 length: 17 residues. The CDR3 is CASSPELAGVGGNEQFF. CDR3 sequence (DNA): TGTGCCAGCAGTCCGGAACTAGCGGGAGTTGGGGGCAATGAGCAGTTCTTC.

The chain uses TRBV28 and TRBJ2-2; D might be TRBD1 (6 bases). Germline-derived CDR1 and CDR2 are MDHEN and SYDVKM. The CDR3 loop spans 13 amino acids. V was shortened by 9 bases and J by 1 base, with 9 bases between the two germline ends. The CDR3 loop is CARMTGNTGELFF. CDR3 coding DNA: TGTGCCAGAATGACAGGGAACACCGGGGAGCTGTTTTTT.

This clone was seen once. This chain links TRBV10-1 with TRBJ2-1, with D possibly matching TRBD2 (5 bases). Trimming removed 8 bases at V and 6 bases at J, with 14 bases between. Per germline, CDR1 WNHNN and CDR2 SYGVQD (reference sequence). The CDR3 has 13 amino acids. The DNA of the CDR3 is TGCGCCAGCGCCAGCGGAGGCTTCAATGAGCAGTTCTTC. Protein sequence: CASASGGFNEQFF.

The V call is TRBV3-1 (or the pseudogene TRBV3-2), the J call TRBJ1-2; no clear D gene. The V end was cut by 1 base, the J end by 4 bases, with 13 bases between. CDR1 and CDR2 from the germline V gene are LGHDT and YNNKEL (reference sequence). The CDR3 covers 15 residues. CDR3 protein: CASSQGLWAIYGYTF. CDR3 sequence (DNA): TGTGCCAGCAGCCAAGGATTATGGGCGATCTATGGCTACACCTTC.

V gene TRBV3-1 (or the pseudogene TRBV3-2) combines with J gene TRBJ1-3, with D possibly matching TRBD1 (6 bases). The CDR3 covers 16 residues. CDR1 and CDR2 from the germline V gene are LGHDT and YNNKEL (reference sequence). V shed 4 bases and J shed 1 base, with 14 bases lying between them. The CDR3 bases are TGTGCCAGCAGCCTTGGACAGACGTCGTCTGGAAACACCATATATTTT. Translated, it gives CASSLGQTSSGNTIYF.

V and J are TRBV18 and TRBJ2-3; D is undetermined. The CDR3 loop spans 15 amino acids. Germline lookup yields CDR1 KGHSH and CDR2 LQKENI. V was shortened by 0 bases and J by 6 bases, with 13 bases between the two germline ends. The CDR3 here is CASSPPAPLMDTQYF. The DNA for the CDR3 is TGTGCCAGCTCACCACCGGCCCCCCTCATGGATACGCAGTATTTT.

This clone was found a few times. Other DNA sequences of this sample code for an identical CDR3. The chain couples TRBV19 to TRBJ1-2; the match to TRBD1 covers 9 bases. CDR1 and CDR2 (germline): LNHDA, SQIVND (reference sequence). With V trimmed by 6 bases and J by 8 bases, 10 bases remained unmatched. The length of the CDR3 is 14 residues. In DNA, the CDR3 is TGTGCCAGTAGCCCGGGACAGGGTGCCGGCGGCTACACCTTC. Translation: CASSPGQGAGGYTF.

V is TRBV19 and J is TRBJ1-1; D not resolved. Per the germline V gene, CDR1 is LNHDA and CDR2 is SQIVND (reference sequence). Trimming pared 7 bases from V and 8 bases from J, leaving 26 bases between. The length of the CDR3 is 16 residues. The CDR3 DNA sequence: TGTGCCAGTAAAACGGAAAGATTTTTTCGGGGAACCGAAGCTTTCTTT. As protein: CASKTERFFRGTEAFF.

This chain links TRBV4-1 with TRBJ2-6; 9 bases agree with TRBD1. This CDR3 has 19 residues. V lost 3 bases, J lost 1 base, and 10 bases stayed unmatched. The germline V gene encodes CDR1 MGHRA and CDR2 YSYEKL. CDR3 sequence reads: CASSHLPGQGGSGANVLTF. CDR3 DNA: TGCGCCAGCAGCCACTTACCGGGACAGGGAGGGTCTGGGGCCAACGTCCTGACTTTC.

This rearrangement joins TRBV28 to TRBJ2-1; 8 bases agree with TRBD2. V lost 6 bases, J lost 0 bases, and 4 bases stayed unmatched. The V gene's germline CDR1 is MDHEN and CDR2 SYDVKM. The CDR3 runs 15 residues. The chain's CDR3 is CASSWSGSSYNEQFF. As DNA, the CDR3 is TGTGCCAGCAGCTGGAGCGGGAGCTCCTACAATGAGCAGTTCTTC.

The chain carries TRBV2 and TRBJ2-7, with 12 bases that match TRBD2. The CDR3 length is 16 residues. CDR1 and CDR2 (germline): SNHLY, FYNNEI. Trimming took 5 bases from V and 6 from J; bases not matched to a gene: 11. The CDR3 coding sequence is TGTGCCAGCAGTAAGTTGGGACTAGCGGGTCGAGGCGAGCAGTACTTC. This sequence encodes CASSKLGLAGRGEQYF. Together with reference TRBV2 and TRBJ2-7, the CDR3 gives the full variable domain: EPEVTQTPSHQVTQMGQEVILRCVPISNHLYFYWYRQILGQKVEFLVSFYNNEISEKSEIFDDQFSVERPDGSNFTLKIRSTKLEDSAMYFCASSKLGLAGRGEQYFGPGTRLTVT.

CDR3 region: CASSRETSGRAQFF. In nucleotides, the CDR3 is TGTGCCAGCAGCCGAGAGACTAGCGGGAGGGCCCAGTTCTTC. The chain is built from TRBV3-1 (or the pseudogene TRBV3-2) and TRBJ2-1, with TRBD2 matching over 14 bases. The CDR3 covers 14 residues. V was clipped by 4 bases and J by 13 bases; unmatched bases: 6. Germline V CDR1 and CDR2: LGHDT, YNNKEL (reference sequence).

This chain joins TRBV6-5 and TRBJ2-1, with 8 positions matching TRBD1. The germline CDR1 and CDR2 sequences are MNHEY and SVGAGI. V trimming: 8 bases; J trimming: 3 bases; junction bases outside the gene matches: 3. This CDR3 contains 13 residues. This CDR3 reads CASLDRGYNEQFF. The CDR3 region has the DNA TGTGCCAGCCTTGACAGGGGCTACAATGAGCAGTTCTTC.

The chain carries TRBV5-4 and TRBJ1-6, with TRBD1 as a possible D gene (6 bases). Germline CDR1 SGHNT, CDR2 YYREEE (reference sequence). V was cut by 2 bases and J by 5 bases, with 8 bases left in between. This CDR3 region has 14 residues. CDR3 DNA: TGTGCCAGCAGCTTACAGGGAAATAATTCACCCCTCCACTTT. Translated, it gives CASSLQGNNSPLHF. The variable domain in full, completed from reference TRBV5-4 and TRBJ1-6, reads ETGVTQSPTHLIKTRGQQVTLRCSSQSGHNTVSWYQQALGQGPQFIFQYYREEENGRGNFPPRFSGLQFPNYSSELNVNALELDDSALYLCASSLQGNNSPLHFGNGTRLTVT.

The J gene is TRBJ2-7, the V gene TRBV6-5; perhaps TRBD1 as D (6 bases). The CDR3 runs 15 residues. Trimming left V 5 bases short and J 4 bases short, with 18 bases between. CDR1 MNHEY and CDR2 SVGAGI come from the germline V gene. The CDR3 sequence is CASSPTTGRVYEQYF. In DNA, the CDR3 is TGTGCCAGCAGTCCGACGACAGGCCGGGTATACGAGCAGTACTTC.

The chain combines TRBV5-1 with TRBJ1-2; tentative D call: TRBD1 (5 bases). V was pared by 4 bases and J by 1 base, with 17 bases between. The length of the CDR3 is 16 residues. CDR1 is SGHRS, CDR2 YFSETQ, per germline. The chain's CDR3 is CASSPATGQLNYGYTF. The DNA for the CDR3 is TGCGCCAGCAGCCCCGCGACTGGACAACTTAACTATGGCTACACCTTC.

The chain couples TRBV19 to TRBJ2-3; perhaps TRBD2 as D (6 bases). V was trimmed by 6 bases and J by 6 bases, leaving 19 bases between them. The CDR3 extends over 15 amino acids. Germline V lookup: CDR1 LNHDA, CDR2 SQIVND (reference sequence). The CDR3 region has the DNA TGTGCCAGTAGCGAGCCCGGGACTGTCTTGGATACGCAGTATTTT. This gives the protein CASSEPGTVLDTQYF.

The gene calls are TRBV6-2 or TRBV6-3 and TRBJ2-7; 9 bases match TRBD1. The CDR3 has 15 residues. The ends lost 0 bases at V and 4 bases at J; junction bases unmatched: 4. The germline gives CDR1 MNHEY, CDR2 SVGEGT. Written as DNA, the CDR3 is TGTGCCAGCAGTTACTCGGGACAGGGAAAGTACGAGCAGTACTTC. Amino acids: CASSYSGQGKYEQYF.

The CDR3: CASSVAPAGAGAHEQFF. In DNA, the CDR3 is TGTGCCAGCAGCGTAGCACCCGCGGGAGCGGGAGCTCATGAGCAGTTCTTC. The V gene is TRBV9, the J gene TRBJ2-1; 8 bases map to TRBD2. The germline V gene has CDR1 SGDLS and CDR2 YYNGEE. This CDR3 comprises 17 residues. Trimming took 0 bases from V and 8 from J; bases not matched to a gene: 13.

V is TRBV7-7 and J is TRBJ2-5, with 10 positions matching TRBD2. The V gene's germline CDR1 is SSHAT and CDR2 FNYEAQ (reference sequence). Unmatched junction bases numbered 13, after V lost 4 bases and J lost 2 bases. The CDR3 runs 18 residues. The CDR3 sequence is CASSSPPRTSGAQETQYF. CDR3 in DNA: TGTGCCAGCAGCTCGCCCCCCCGGACTAGCGGAGCACAAGAGACCCAGTACTTC. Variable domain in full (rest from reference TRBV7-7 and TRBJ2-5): GAGVSQSPRYKVTKRGQDVTLRCDPISSHATLYWYQQALGQGPEFLTYFNYEAQPDKSGLPSDRFSAERPEGSISTLTIQRTEQRDSAMYRCASSSPPRTSGAQETQYFGPGTRLLVL.

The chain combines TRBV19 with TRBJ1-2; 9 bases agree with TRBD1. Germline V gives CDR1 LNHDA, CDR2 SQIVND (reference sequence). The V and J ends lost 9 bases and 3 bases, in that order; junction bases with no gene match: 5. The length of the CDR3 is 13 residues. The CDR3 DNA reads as TGTGCCAGCGGGACAGGGTTGGACTATGGCTACACCTTC. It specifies CASGTGLDYGYTF.

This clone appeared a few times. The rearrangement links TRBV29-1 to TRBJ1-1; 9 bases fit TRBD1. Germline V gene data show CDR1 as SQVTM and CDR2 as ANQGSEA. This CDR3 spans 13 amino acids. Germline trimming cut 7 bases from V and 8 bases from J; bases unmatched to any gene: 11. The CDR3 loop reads CSARDREPLEAFF. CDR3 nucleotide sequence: TGCAGCGCCCGGGACAGGGAGCCCTTGGAAGCTTTCTTT.

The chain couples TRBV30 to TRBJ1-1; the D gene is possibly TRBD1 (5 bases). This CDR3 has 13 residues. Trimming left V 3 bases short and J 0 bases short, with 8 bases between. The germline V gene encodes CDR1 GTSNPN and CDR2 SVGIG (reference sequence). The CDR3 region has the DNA TGTGCCTGGAGAGAACAGGTGAACACTGAAGCTTTCTTT. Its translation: CAWREQVNTEAFF.

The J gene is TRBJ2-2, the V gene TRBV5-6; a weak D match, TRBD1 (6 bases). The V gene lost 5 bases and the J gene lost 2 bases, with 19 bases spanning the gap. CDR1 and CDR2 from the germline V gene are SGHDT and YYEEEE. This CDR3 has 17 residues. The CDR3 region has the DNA TGTGCCAGCAGGAAATCAACAGGGTACTCAAACACCGGGGAGCTGTTTTTT. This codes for CASRKSTGYSNTGELFF.

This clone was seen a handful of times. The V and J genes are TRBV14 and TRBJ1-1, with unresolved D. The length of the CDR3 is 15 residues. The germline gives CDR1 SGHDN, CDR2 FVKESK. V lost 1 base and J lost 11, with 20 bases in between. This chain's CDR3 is CASSQVWRTVGDAFF. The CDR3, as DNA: TGTGCCAGCAGCCAAGTATGGAGGACCGTAGGAGATGCTTTCTTT.

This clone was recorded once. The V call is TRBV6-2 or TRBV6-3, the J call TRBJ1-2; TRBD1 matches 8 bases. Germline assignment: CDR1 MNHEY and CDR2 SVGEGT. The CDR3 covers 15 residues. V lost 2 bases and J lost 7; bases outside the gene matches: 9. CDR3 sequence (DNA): TGTGCCAGCAGTTACGGACAGGGCGGACGTTCTGGCTACACCTTC. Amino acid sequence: CASSYGQGGRSGYTF.

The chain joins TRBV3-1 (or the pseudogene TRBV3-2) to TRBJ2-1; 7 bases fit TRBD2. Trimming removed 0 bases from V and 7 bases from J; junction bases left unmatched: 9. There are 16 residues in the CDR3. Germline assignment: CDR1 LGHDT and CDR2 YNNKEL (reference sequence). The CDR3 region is CASSQDSASGRNEQFF. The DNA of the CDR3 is TGTGCCAGCAGCCAAGATTCCGCTAGCGGTAGGAATGAGCAGTTCTTC.